A selection of T cell receptor beta chains follows, all from one sample in a study of vaccination and CD4 T cells after COVID-19. Their cognate antigens are unknown. Via MiXCR, TCRdb re-called the PCR reads, giving one row per CDR3 protein. The sample contains nearly 20,000 distinct CDR3 sequences, about three quarters of which appear only once. Here the sequenced sample was CD4+ T cells from blood, cultured in vitro, taken after SARS-CoV-2 vaccination. These receptors were collected from a human donor who received a COVID-19 vaccine. Each CDR3 is given with its conserved first and last residue. D genes are given only for firm matches. For some rows the clone size is stated as once, few or many, or as a class when expanded; others skip it.

v_call	d_call	clone_size	j_call	cdr3_nt	cdr3_aa
TRBV5-1	-	-	TRBJ1-4	TGCGCCAGCACAATTGGCAGGGGAACTAATGAAAAACTGTTTTTT	CASTIGRGTNEKLFF
TRBV27	-	-	TRBJ1-1	TGTGCCAGCCAAACCCACAGTCACACTGAAGCTTTCTTT	CASQTHSHTEAFF
TRBV10-2	-	-	TRBJ1-3	TGCGCCAGCAGTGAGGGTGGTGGAAACACCATATATTTT	CASSEGGGNTIYF
TRBV6-1	TRBD1	-	TRBJ1-5	TGTGCCAGCAACCCCCCGGGACAGGGGGCTGGTAATCAGCCCCAGCATTTT	CASNPPGQGAGNQPQHF
TRBV27	-	-	TRBJ2-7	TGTGCCAGCAGTCCAGGGGGGGTCCCCAAATCGGATGAGCAGTACTTC	CASSPGGVPKSDEQYF
TRBV2	TRBD2	-	TRBJ2-1	TGTGCCGTCCTAGCGGGGGGTGACAATGAGCAGTTCTTC	CAVLAGGDNEQFF
TRBV30	-	-	TRBJ1-1	TGTGCCTGGACTGGCGGAGACACTGAAGCTTTCTTT	CAWTGGDTEAFF
TRBV20-1	-	-	TRBJ1-2	TGCAGTGCCTCAGCTGGACTGAACTATGGCTACACCTTC	CSASAGLNYGYTF
TRBV6-1	-	-	TRBJ1-2	TGTGCCAGCATACAGGGCGTTTCGTCGGGCGGCTACACCTTC	CASIQGVSSGGYTF
TRBV7-2	TRBD2	-	TRBJ2-1	TGTGCCAGCAGCTTAATAGCGGGGAGCAGCTCCTACAATGAGCAGTTCTTC	CASSLIAGSSSYNEQFF
TRBV30	-	once	TRBJ2-2	TGTGCCTGGAGTTCGGGTTTGTTGAGGGGGAACACCGGGGAGCTGTTTTTT	CAWSSGLLRGNTGELFF
TRBV24-1	-	-	TRBJ2-5	TGTGCCACCAGTGATTTGAGCGAGACGAAAGAGACCCAGTACTTC	CATSDLSETKETQYF
TRBV21-1	-	few	TRBJ1-5	TGTGCCAGCAGCAAATCGGATGTGTCCATCCGGAGCAATCAGCCCCAGCATTTT	CASSKSDVSIRSNQPQHF
TRBV15	-	few	TRBJ1-2	TGTGCCACCAGCAGAGATATCGAGGCAGGGAACCATGGCTACACCTTC	CATSRDIEAGNHGYTF
TRBV30	-	few	TRBJ1-2	TGTGCCTGGAGTACTCCACTGACAGGATCTAACTATGGCTACACCTTC	CAWSTPLTGSNYGYTF
TRBV27	-	-	TRBJ1-5	TGTGCCAGCAGTCCCCAGGGAGGCAATCAGCCCCAGCATTTT	CASSPQGGNQPQHF
TRBV30	TRBD1	-	TRBJ1-6	TGTGCCTGGCGGACAGGGGGCGTTTCACCCCTCCACTTT	CAWRTGGVSPLHF
TRBV6-1	-	-	TRBJ1-1	TGTGCCAGCAGCCAGGGACCTGAGCGGAACACTGAAGCTTTCTTT	CASSQGPERNTEAFF
TRBV11-2	-	-	TRBJ1-2	-	CASSFYICSARNGGGTTNYGYTF
TRBV14	-	-	TRBJ1-3	TGTGCCAGCAGTCCCCTGACATTACCTGGAAACACCATATATTTT	CASSPLTLPGNTIYF
TRBV20-1	-	-	TRBJ1-1	TGCAGTGCTAGGTGGGGGGCGCTCCACACTGAAGCTTTCTTT	CSARWGALHTEAFF
TRBV10-3	-	few	TRBJ1-5	TGTGCCATCAGTGTCGAGGGGACTTATCAGCCCCAGCATTTT	CAISVEGTYQPQHF
TRBV20-1	TRBD1	-	TRBJ2-1	TGCAGTGCTAAACCTATTGACAGGGGGCGTTACAATGAGCAGTTCTTC	CSAKPIDRGRYNEQFF
TRBV18	-	-	TRBJ2-6	TGTGCCAGCTCACCACCGTACACAGGGGGGGCTGGGGCCAACGTCCTGACTTTC	CASSPPYTGGAGANVLTF
TRBV10-3	-	-	TRBJ2-5	TGTGCCATCAGTGAGTCGAGGGGAGAGACCCAGTACTTC	CAISESRGETQYF
TRBV10-1	-	-	TRBJ2-5	TGCGCCAGCAGTGACAGCCAAGAGACCCAGTACTTC	CASSDSQETQYF
TRBV29-1	-	-	TRBJ1-2	TGCAGCTTTAGGAGGAGCCTTAACTATGGCTACACCTTC	CSFRRSLNYGYTF
TRBV7-8	TRBD1	-	TRBJ2-7	TGTGCCAGCAGCTTAAGTTTCGGGACAGGGGCCTACGAGCAGTACTTC	CASSLSFGTGAYEQYF
TRBV5-4	TRBD1	-	TRBJ1-1	TGTGCCAGCAGAGGGACAGGGGGCAGGAACACTGAAGCTTTCTTT	CASRGTGGRNTEAFF
TRBV7-2	TRBD2	-	TRBJ2-1	TGTGCCAGCAGCCAGACTAGCGGGGGGCGGTACAATGAGCAGTTCTTC	CASSQTSGGRYNEQFF
TRBV12-3/TRBV12-4	-	-	TRBJ1-1	TGTGCCAGCAGTTTATCAGACAGGTTCAGCACTGAAGCTTTCTTT	CASSLSDRFSTEAFF
TRBV2	TRBD1	few	TRBJ1-5	TGTGCCAGCATGGGACAGGGGGCGCGTCAGCCCCAGCATTTT	CASMGQGARQPQHF
TRBV7-2	-	-	TRBJ1-1	TGTGCCAGCAGCCATTCCGGGGCTGAAGCTTTCTTT	CASSHSGAEAFF
TRBV19	-	-	TRBJ1-5	TGTGCCAGTAGTCAACTCCGGTTCACAGGTCGCGAGGGTCAGCCCCAGCATTTT	CASSQLRFTGREGQPQHF
TRBV20-1	TRBD1	-	TRBJ2-7	TGCAGTGCTAGAGGTCAGGGGGCCTTCTCCTACGAGCAGTACTTC	CSARGQGAFSYEQYF
TRBV11-3	TRBD2	-	TRBJ2-5	TGTGCCAGCAGCTTTGGACTAGCGGGGGGTAGCTTCCAAGAGACCCAGTACTTC	CASSFGLAGGSFQETQYF
TRBV19	-	-	TRBJ1-5	TGTGCCAGTAGTCAGGGGAGGAACAATCAGCCCCAGCATTTT	CASSQGRNNQPQHF
TRBV20-1	TRBD2	-	TRBJ2-3	TGCAGTGCCGCCCACGCGGGGGGGCAAGACGATACGCAGTATTTT	CSAAHAGGQDDTQYF
TRBV20-1	TRBD1	-	TRBJ1-6	TGCAGTGCTAGGGAGTATTCCGGGACAGGGGGCGACCTTAATAATTCACCCCTCCACTTT	CSAREYSGTGGDLNNSPLHF
TRBV6-4	TRBD1	-	TRBJ1-2	TGTGCCAGCAGTGAAGGACAGGGGACTCCCTACACCTTC	CASSEGQGTPYTF
TRBV6-1	-	once	TRBJ2-2	TGTGCCAGCAGTGGAGGGTCGGGCACCGGGGAGCTGTTTTTT	CASSGGSGTGELFF
TRBV15	TRBD2	-	TRBJ2-5	TGTGCCACCAGCAGAGGGATTACTAGCGCTTACCAAGAGACCCAGTACTTC	CATSRGITSAYQETQYF
TRBV6-1	-	-	TRBJ1-5	TGTGCCAGCAGTGAACTACAGAATAGCAATCAGCCCCAGCATTTT	CASSELQNSNQPQHF
TRBV19	-	once	TRBJ1-2	TGTGCCAGTAGTAATGGCCAGCACAGGGCTCAATATGGCTACACCTTC	CASSNGQHRAQYGYTF
TRBV2	TRBD2	-	TRBJ2-3	TGTGCCAGCAGAACACCTAGCGGGGGGGGTACAGATACGCAGTATTTT	CASRTPSGGGTDTQYF
TRBV30	-	once	TRBJ1-5	TGTGCCTGGAGCCCTTCATCGTTTCAGCCCCAGCATTTT	CAWSPSSFQPQHF
TRBV11-2	-	once	TRBJ2-7	TGTGCCAGCAGCTCCCTGAGCTCCTACGAGCAGTACTTC	CASSSLSSYEQYF
TRBV12-3/TRBV12-4	-	-	TRBJ1-5	TGTGCCAGCAGTTTTGGCCGTATGAACAATCAGCCCCAGCATTTT	CASSFGRMNNQPQHF
TRBV6-1	TRBD1	-	TRBJ2-7	TGTGCCAGCAGGGAGACAGGGGCCAAATACGAGCAGTACTTC	CASRETGAKYEQYF
TRBV5-1	-	once	TRBJ1-6	TGCGCCAGCAGCTTGGCCACAGGGTATTCACCCCTCCACTTT	CASSLATGYSPLHF
TRBV6-1	TRBD1	-	TRBJ1-3	TGTGCCAGCAGTCCGGGACAGGGGTCTGGAAACACCATATATTTT	CASSPGQGSGNTIYF
TRBV20-1	TRBD1	-	TRBJ1-2	TGCAGTGCCCCCGGGACAGGGAGTTATGGCTACACCTTC	CSAPGTGSYGYTF
TRBV19	-	hyperexpanded	TRBJ1-2	TGTGCCAGTAGTATCCAGCTCGGGGGCTACACCTTC	CASSIQLGGYTF